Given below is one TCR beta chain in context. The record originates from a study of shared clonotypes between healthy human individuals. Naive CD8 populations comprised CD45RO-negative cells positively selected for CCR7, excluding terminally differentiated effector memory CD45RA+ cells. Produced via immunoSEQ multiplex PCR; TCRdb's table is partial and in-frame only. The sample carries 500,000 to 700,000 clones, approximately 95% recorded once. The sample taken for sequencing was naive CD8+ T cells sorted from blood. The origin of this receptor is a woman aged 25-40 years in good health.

The CDR3, as DNA: TGTGCCAGCAGCGTAGGTCGGGGGCACTCTGGAAACACCATATATTTT. Its protein is CASSVGRGHSGNTIYF. This chain uses TRBV9 with TRBJ1-3, with D perhaps TRBD1 (6 bases). This CDR3 has 16 amino acids. Between the trimmed V and J ends, which lost 0 bases and 0 bases, there was a span of 10 bases. From germline, CDR1 is SGDLS and CDR2 YYNGEE.